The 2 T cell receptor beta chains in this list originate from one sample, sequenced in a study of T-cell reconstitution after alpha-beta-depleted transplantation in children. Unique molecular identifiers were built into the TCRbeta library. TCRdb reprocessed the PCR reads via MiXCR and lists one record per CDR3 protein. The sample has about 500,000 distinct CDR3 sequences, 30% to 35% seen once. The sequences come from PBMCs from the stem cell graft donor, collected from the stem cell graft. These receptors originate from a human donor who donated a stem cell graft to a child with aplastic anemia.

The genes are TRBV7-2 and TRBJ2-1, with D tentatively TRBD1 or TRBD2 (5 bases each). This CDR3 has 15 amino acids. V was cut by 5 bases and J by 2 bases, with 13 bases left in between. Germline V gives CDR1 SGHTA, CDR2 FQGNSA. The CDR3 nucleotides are TGTGCCAGCAGCCGTGGGGCGGGTCCCTACAATGAGCAGTTCTTC. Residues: CASSRGAGPYNEQFF. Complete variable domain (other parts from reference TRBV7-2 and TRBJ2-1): GAGVSQSPSNKVTEKGKDVELRCDPISGHTALYWYRQSLGQGLEFLIYFQGNSAPDKSGLPSDRFSAERTGGSVSTLTIQRTQQEDSAVYLCASSRGAGPYNEQFFGPGTRLTVL.

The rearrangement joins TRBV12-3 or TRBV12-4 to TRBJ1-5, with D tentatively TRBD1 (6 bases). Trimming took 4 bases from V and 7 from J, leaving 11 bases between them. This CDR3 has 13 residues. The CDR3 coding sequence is TGTGCCAGCAGTTACAGGGTGGAGCAGCCCCAGCATTTT. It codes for CASSYRVEQPQHF.